The clone carrying this T cell receptor (beta chain) was seen a handful of times. The V end was cut by 4 bases, the J end by 5 bases, with 11 bases between. The germline CDR1 and CDR2 sequences are SNHLY and FYNNEI. The CDR3 consists of 13 residues. These data belong to a study of blood T cell repertoires in COVID-19. Across the whole study: Italy, Spain and the United States were the sources of the convalescent and acute COVID-19 samples. The cDNA or gDNA used as material had been derived from T cells, B-cell-depleted T cells, or PBMCs.

The authors' processing: Reference gene primer amplification yielded estimated nucleated cell counts. Repertoires were generated with immunoSEQ multiplex PCR, while TCRdb's copy carries only in-frame clones and drops some. The DNA was the basis for D and trimming; V, J and clone size are from that table. The top ten clones hold approximately 3.2% of a sample with some 250,000 clones, 70% to 85% of them seen once. The chain is built from TRBV2 and TRBJ1-1; D is uncertain. The receptor was isolated from a woman at least 80 years old with acute or convalescent COVID-19. Sample: peripheral blood. Written as DNA, the CDR3 is TGTGCCAGCAGTGCTACTTATTATACTGAAGCTTTCTTT. Encoded protein: CASSATYYTEAFF.